These 13 T cell receptor beta chains share one sample of origin, sequenced in a study of tumor and adjacent non-tumor tissue in lung cancer (dated by TCRdb to 2016 to 2019). Library preparation employed multiplex PCR. Sequencer: Illumina HiSeq 2500. TCRbeta libraries were built by three rounds of nested PCR using primers (Table S4), following protocols modified from ARM-PCR. TCRdb passed the public sequencing reads through fastp at Q25 and MiXCR, retaining productive beta sequences. Every entry covers one CDR3 protein and lists the most common genes and DNA from its rows. A total of fewer than 45,000 distinct CDR3 sequences appear in this sample, roughly 60% of them only once. Jointly, the top ten make up 15% to 20% of the sample. RNA was isolated from bulk unsorted tissue, and RNA quality was assessed with a NanoDrop ND-1000 and an Agilent 2100. The normal lung samples consisted of distant non-tumor tissue collected more than 3 cm from the tumor edge.

Sequenced sample: distant non-tumor lung tissue. Receptors originate from a woman in her forties with non-small cell lung cancer.

For this clonotype: A much larger clone differs by one base, so this may be a read error. J is TRBJ2-2 and V is TRBV7-9; the D is unclear. The CDR3 totals 13 residues. Germline CDR1 is SEHNR and CDR2 is FQNEAQ (reference sequence). The V gene lost 8 bases and the J gene lost 3 bases, with 10 bases spanning the gap. The chain's CDR3 is CASGSLHTGELFF. Written as DNA, the CDR3 is TGTGCCAGCGGCTCACTCCACACCGGGGAGCTGTTTTTT. The full variable domain, rest sourced from reference TRBV7-9 and TRBJ2-2, is DTGVSQNPRHKITKRGQNVTFRCDPISEHNRLYWYRQTLGQGPEFLTYFQNEAQLEKSRLLSDRFSAERPKGSFSTLEIQRTEQGDSAMYLCASGSLHTGELFFGEGSRLTVL.

This clonotype was seen a few times. This may stem from a read error, because a much larger clone lies one nucleotide away. This rearrangement joins TRBV5-5 to TRBJ2-7, with D possibly TRBD1 on 6 matching bases. CDR1 and CDR2 (germline): SGHKS, YYEKEE (reference sequence). CDR3 length: 15 residues. CDR3 sequence reads: CASSSRPTGFYKQYF. CDR3 bases: TGTGCCAGCAGCTCACGCCCTACAGGGTTCTACAAGCAGTACTTC. The full variable domain, its missing parts supplied by reference TRBV5-5 and TRBJ2-7, is DAGVTQSPTHLIKTRGQQVTLRCSPISGHKSVSWYQQVLGQGPQFIFQYYEKEERGRGNFPDRFSARQFPNYSSELNVNALLLGDSALYLCASSSRPTGFYKQYFGPGTRLTVT.

In this sample, this clonotype turned up a few times. V usage is TRBV19 and J usage is TRBJ2-5; 10 positions match TRBD2. CDR3 length: 14 amino acids. V trimming: 5 bases; J trimming: 5 bases; junction bases outside the gene matches: 5. Germline CDR1 is LNHDA and CDR2 is SQIVND (reference sequence). This chain's CDR3 is CASSLAGVRETQYF. CDR3 nucleotides: TGTGCCAGTAGTCTAGCGGGAGTCCGGGAGACCCAGTACTTC.

This clonotype came up many times. This chain joins TRBV6-5 and TRBJ1-1; the D gene is possibly TRBD1 (5 bases). Germline V lookup: CDR1 MNHEY, CDR2 SVGAGI. The CDR3 spans 13 residues. Trimming took 6 bases from V and 3 from J, leaving 11 bases between them. CDR3 loop: CASSLGRDTEAFF. The CDR3, as DNA: TGTGCCAGCAGCCTGGGACGGGACACTGAAGCTTTCTTT.

CDR3 amino acids: CGSLFSYRGGFYNEQFF. CDR3 sequence (DNA): TGTGGCAGTTTGTTCTCATACCGGGGAGGATTCTACAATGAGCAGTTCTTC. The chain links TRBV28 to TRBJ2-1, with D perhaps TRBD2 (6 bases). Germline V CDR1 and CDR2: MDHEN, SYDVKM. The CDR3 sequence is 17 residues long.

Comments on this clonotype: At one boundary the junction diverges from the germline segment, which might be a read error. The chain has TRBV29-1 and TRBJ1-3; TRBD1 agrees at 9 bases. Germline-derived CDR1 and CDR2 are SQVTM and ANQGSEA. CDR3 length: 15 amino acids. This CDR3 reads CSVAWDRASVNTIYF. CDR3 bases: TGTAGCGTTGCCTGGGACAGGGCCTCTGTAAACACCATATATTTT.

As to this clonotype: Compared with germline, one end of the junction differs, possibly owing to a read error. The chain is built from TRBV7-9 and TRBJ2-7; D unclear. This CDR3 spans 13 amino acids. Per germline, CDR1 SEHNR and CDR2 FQNEAQ (reference sequence). The CDR3 loop is CVSSLFSTYKQYF. The CDR3 region has the DNA TGTGTCAGCAGCTTATTCTCCACCTACAAGCAGTACTTC.

Note on this clonotype: Because it lacks the conserved phenylalanine or tryptophan at the end, this CDR3 is likely a read error. The CDR3 coding sequence is TGTAGCGCCAAGATACAGGGGGGGTCCACCGGAGAGCTGTTTTTG. Protein sequence: CSAKIQGGSTGELFL. This chain uses TRBV29-1 with TRBJ2-2; TRBD1 might be the D (8 bases). CDR3 length: 15 amino acids. Germline assignment: CDR1 SQVTM and CDR2 ANQGSEA.

This clonotype occurred many times. The rearrangement links TRBV5-5 to TRBJ1-5; D unclear. CDR3 length: 15 amino acids. Between the trimmed V and J ends, which lost 2 bases and 1 base, there was a span of 10 bases. Germline loops: CDR1 SGHKS, CDR2 YYEKEE (reference sequence). The CDR3 sequence: CASSFTVGSNQPQHF. CDR3 nucleotide sequence: TGTGCCAGCAGCTTCACAGTGGGCAGCAATCAGCCCCAGCATTTT.

For this clonotype: A much bigger clone sits one base away, suggesting this may be a read error. Given the absence of the conserved phenylalanine or tryptophan at the CDR3 end, a read error is likely. As DNA, the CDR3 is TGTGCCAGCAATGAACTATATACGCAGTATTCT. Translated: CASNELYTQYS. The V and J genes are TRBV6-1 and TRBJ2-3; unclear D gene. The CDR3 sequence is 11 residues long. Germline CDR1 reads MNHNS; CDR2 reads SASEGT.

Note on this clonotype: One end of the junction varies from germline; a read error may be responsible. The genes are TRBV6-5 and TRBJ1-2; D not resolved. The CDR3 has 14 amino acids. The germline gives CDR1 MNHEY, CDR2 SVGAGI. The CDR3 DNA follows: TGTTTCAGCAGTTACTCCGGAGCTAACTATGGTTACACCTTC. Amino acid sequence: CFSSYSGANYGYTF.

Regarding this clonotype: A single base separates this from a much larger clone, so it may be a read error. The chain couples TRBV30 to TRBJ1-1; no clear D. The CDR3 runs to 12 residues. With 4 bases removed from V and 4 bases from J, the gap between germline ends came to 10 bases. Per germline, CDR1 GTSNPN and CDR2 SVGIG (reference sequence). The CDR3 nucleotides read TGTGCCTGGAAAATGACGGGCACTGAAGCTTTCTTT. This codes for CAWKMTGTEAFF.

The rearrangement links TRBV11-2 to TRBJ1-2; TRBD1 is a possible D gene (6 bases). Germline V gene data show CDR1 as SGHAT and CDR2 as FQNNGV. The CDR3 extends over 15 amino acids. V dropped 5 bases and J dropped 8 bases, with 21 bases sitting between them. For the CDR3, the DNA is TGTGCCAGCAGCCAATGCAAGACAGGACTAAGGGGCTACACCTTC. Amino acids: CASSQCKTGLRGYTF.